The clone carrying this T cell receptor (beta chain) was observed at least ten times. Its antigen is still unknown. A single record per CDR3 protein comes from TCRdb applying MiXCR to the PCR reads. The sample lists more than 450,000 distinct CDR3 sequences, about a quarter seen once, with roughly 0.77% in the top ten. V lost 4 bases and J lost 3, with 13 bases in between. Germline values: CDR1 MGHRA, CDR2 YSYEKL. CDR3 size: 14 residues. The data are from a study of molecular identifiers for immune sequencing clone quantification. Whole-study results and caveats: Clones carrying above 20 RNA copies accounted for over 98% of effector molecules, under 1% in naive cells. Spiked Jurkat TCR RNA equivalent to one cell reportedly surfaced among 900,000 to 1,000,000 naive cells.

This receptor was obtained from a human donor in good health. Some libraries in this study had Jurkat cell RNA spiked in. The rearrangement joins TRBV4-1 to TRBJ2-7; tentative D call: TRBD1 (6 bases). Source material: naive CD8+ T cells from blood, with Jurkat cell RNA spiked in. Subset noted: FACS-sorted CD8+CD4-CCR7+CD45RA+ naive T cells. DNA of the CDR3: TGCGCCAGCAGCCTGAAATGGGACAACTACGAGCAGTACTTC. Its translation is CASSLKWDNYEQYF.